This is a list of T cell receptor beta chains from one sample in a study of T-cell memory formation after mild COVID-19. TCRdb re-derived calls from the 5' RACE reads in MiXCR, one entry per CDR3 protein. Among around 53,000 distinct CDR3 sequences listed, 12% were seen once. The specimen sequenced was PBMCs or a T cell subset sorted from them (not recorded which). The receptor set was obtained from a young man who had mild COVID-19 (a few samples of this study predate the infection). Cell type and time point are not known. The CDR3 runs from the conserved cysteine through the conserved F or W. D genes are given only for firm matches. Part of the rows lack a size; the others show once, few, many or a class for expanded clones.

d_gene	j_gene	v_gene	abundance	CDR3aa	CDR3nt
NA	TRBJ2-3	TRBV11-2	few	CASSSFLASSTDTQYF	TGTGCCAGCAGCTCCTTCTTAGCATCCAGCACAGATACGCAGTATTTT
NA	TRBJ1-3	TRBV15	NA	CATSRKRDSSSGNTIYF	TGTGCCACCAGCAGAAAACGGGACTCCAGCTCTGGAAACACCATATATTTT
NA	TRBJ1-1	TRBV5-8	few	CASRQDLNTAFF	TGTGCCAGCAGACAGGATCTGAATACCGCTTTCTTT
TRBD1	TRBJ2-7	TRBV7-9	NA	CASSQTARTGLEDPYEQYF	TGTGCCAGCAGCCAAACCGCGAGGACAGGGCTCGAGGACCCATACGAGCAGTACTTC
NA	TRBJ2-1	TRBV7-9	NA	CASSLRGRGWYNEQFF	TGTGCCAGCAGCTTGCGGGGCAGGGGTTGGTACAATGAGCAGTTCTTC
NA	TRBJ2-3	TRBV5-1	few	CASSLDSADTQYF	TGCGCCAGCAGCTTGGATAGCGCAGATACGCAGTATTTT
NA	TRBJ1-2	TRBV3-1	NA	CASSQDRTWDYGYTF	TGTGCCAGCAGCCAAGATCGGACCTGGGACTATGGCTACACCTTC
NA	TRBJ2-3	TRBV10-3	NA	CAIMGVGTDTQYF	TGTGCCATCATGGGGGTAGGCACAGATACGCAGTATTTT
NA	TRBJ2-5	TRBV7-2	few	CASSFAKQETQYF	TGTGCCAGCAGCTTTGCTAAACAAGAGACCCAGTACTTC
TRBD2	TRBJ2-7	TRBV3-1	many	CASSPLAGASYEQYF	TGTGCCAGCAGCCCTTTAGCGGGGGCTAGCTACGAGCAGTACTTC
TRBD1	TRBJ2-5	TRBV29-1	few	CSVGGGREETQYF	TGCAGCGTTGGAGGGGGCCGGGAAGAGACCCAGTACTTC
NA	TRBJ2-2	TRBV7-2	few	CASSFATNTGELFF	TGTGCCAGCAGCTTTGCCACGAACACCGGGGAGCTGTTTTTT
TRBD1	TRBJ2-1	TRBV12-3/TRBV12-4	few	CASSFAGQGANEQFF	TGTGCCAGCAGTTTTGCGGGACAGGGGGCAAATGAGCAGTTCTTC
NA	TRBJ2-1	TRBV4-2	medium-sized	CASSQDRGGVYNEQFF	TGTGCCAGCAGCCAAGATAGGGGGGGGGTCTACAATGAGCAGTTCTTC
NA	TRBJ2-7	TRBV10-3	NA	CAIRDKAGEQYF	TGTGCCATCAGAGACAAGGCGGGGGAGCAGTACTTC
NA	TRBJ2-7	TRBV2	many	CASTRSDGYEQYF	TGTGCCAGCACCAGATCGGACGGCTACGAGCAGTACTTC
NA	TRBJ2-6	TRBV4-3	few	CASTRGDSSSGANVLTF	TGCGCCAGCACCCGGGGGGACAGCAGCTCTGGGGCCAACGTCCTGACTTTC
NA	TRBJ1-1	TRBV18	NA	CASSPSGVNTEAFF	TGTGCCAGCTCACCCTCAGGGGTGAACACTGAAGCTTTCTTT
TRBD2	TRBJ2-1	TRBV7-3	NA	CASSRPPGTSDNEQFF	TGTGCCAGCAGCCGCCCCCCCGGGACTAGCGATAATGAGCAGTTCTTC
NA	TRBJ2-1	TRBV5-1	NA	CASSLGFDGNEQFF	TGCGCCAGCAGCTTGGGATTTGACGGTAATGAGCAGTTCTTC
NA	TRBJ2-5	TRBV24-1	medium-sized	CATSDLQGAEETQYF	TGTGCCACCAGTGATTTACAAGGTGCCGAAGAGACCCAGTACTTC
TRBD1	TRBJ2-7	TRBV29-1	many	CSVEGGRGREDEQYF	TGCAGCGTTGAAGGGGGTAGGGGGCGCGAGGACGAGCAGTACTTC
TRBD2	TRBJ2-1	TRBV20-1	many	CSVRTSPSSYNEQFF	TGCAGTGTCAGGACTAGCCCGAGCTCCTACAATGAGCAGTTCTTC
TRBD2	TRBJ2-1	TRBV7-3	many	CASSLRRGGPYEQFF	TGTGCCAGCAGCTTACGGCGGGGGGGCCCCTATGAGCAGTTCTTC
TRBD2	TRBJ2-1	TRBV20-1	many	CSARDPLPSGGRYNEQFF	TGCAGTGCTAGAGATCCCCTCCCTAGCGGGGGCCGTTACAATGAGCAGTTCTTC
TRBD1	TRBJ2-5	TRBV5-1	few	CASSLTGTGETQYF	TGCGCCAGCAGCCTGACAGGGACGGGGGAGACCCAGTACTTC
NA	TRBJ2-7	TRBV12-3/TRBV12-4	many	CASSLTSASYEQYF	TGTGCCAGCAGTTTGACTTCCGCCTCCTACGAGCAGTACTTC
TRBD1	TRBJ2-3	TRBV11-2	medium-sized	CASAWTGLADTQYF	TGTGCCAGCGCTTGGACAGGGCTTGCAGATACGCAGTATTTT
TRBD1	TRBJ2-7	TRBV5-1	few	CASSWWTGMGEQYF	TGCGCCAGCAGCTGGTGGACAGGGATGGGGGAGCAGTACTTC
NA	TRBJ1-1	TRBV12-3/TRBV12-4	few	CASGTGSINTEAFF	TGTGCCAGCGGCACGGGCAGCATTAACACTGAAGCTTTCTTT
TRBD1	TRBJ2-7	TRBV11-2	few	CASSLLRGRGPYEQYF	TGTGCCAGCAGCTTACTGCGTGGCAGGGGGCCGTACGAGCAGTACTTC
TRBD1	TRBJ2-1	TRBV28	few	CASSSTGTGFYEQFF	TGTGCCAGCAGTTCGACCGGGACAGGGTTTTATGAGCAGTTCTTC
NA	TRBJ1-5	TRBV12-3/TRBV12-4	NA	CASRLSSNQPQHF	TGTGCCAGCAGACTATCGAGCAATCAGCCCCAGCATTTT
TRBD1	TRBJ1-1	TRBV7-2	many	CASSPQGAAEAFF	TGTGCCAGCAGCCCGCAGGGGGCAGCTGAAGCTTTCTTT
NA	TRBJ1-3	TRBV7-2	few	CASSLQSSGNTIYF	TGTGCCAGCAGCCTCCAGAGCTCTGGAAACACCATATATTTT
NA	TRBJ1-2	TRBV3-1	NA	CASSQGATGGYTF	TGTGCCAGCAGCCAAGGGGCCACCGGGGGCTACACCTTC
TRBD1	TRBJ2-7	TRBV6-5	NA	CASRRDREAYEQYF	TGTGCCAGCAGACGGGACAGGGAGGCTTACGAGCAGTACTTC
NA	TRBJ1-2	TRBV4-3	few	CASSQDPGYGYTF	TGCGCCAGCAGCCAAGATCCCGGCTATGGCTACACCTTC
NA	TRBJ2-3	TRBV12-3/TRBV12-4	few	CASSLSGFTDTQYF	TGTGCCAGCAGTTTAAGCGGGTTCACAGATACGCAGTATTTT